This T cell receptor beta chain is drawn from a study of shared T cell receptors in the human thymus. Only one count was recorded for this clone. Sequencing was performed with immunoSEQ multiplex PCR; in TCRdb, only in-frame clones are kept and a portion is missing. This sample has some 700,000 clones, with roughly 90% found just once. Germline loops: CDR1 MDHEN, CDR2 SYDVKM. Trimming at V came to 5 bases and at J to 5 bases, leaving 7 bases not matched to a gene. The length of the CDR3 is 14 residues. These data are also associated with another study on human thymus T cells. This second report adds: Among the donors, all were healthy Finnish infants having corrective surgery for congenital heart defects. Corrective heart surgery yielded resections, and these provided the thymus tissue. Repertoires sampled from thymus and blood appeared biased in V and J gene usage. Related work found strong thymic repertoire overlap between unrelated individuals.

The TCR comes from a boy less than two years old with a congenital heart defect. The sequenced material came from thymocytes. The chain has TRBV28 and TRBJ1-1; the match to TRBD1 covers 8 bases. The CDR3 DNA sequence: TGTGCCAGCAGTATCCAGGGGGCGCGGACTGAAGCTTTCTTT. Translated: CASSIQGARTEAFF.